The rows below give T cell receptor beta chains drawn from one sample of a study of Graves' ophthalmopathy and Graves' hyperthyroidism. From the multiplex PCR reads, TCRdb called clonotypes with MiXCR, one entry per CDR3 protein. The data show about 50,000 distinct CDR3 sequences, roughly 47% seen once. The sequencing input was peripheral blood. The receptors here all came from an adult woman with Graves' ophthalmopathy. Both conserved end residues are part of each CDR3. D genes are given only for firm matches. For some rows the clone size is stated as once, few or many, or as a class when expanded; others skip it.

TRBV20-1	TRBJ2-1	-	-	CSARDREGVRTDTQFF	TGCAGTGCTAGAGACCGAGAGGGGGTGAGGACAGATACGCAGTTCTTC
TRBV29-1	TRBJ2-3	-	TRBD2	CSVEGPPSLAGATDTQYF	TGCAGCGTTGAAGGTCCACCCTCACTAGCGGGAGCAACAGATACGCAGTATTTT
TRBV29-1	TRBJ1-2	medium-sized	TRBD1	CSVEDAGGALLNGYTF	TGCAGCGTTGAAGATGCAGGGGGCGCTCTACTAAATGGCTACACCTTC
TRBV20-1	TRBJ2-1	many	-	CSARESRTVNNEQFF	TGCAGTGCTAGAGAGAGTAGGACAGTAAACAATGAGCAGTTCTTC
TRBV24-1	TRBJ2-1	few	TRBD2	CATSDSMMAGAYNEQFF	TGTGCCACCAGTGATTCGATGATGGCGGGAGCCTACAATGAGCAGTTCTTC
TRBV19	TRBJ2-1	few	-	CAWSPSRVPMGDNEQFF	TGTGCCTGGAGTCCAAGCAGGGTCCCAATGGGGGACAATGAGCAGTTCTTC
TRBV10-3	TRBJ2-3	medium-sized	-	CAIRDYTDTQYF	TGTGCCATCAGGGACTACACAGATACGCAGTATTTT
TRBV20-1	TRBJ2-1	-	-	CSALRGRANNEQFF	TGCAGTGCTCTCCGGGGAAGGGCCAACAATGAGCAGTTCTTC
TRBV6-1	TRBJ1-2	-	TRBD1	CASTGRGLYGYTF	TGTGCCAGCACAGGCAGGGGGCTCTATGGCTACACCTTC
TRBV20-1	TRBJ2-3	-	-	CSATTESTDTQYF	TGCAGTGCTACGACCGAGAGCACAGATACGCAGTATTTT
TRBV4-2	TRBJ1-6	many	TRBD1	CASSLYKDRGNSPLHF	TGTGCCAGCAGCCTATACAAGGACAGGGGGAATTCACCCCTCCACTTT
TRBV20-1	TRBJ2-7	-	-	CRAPWASGNEKQYF	-
TRBV7-3	TRBJ2-3	-	-	CASSFKPGGTDTQYF	TGTGCCAGCAGCTTTAAACCCGGAGGGACAGATACGCAGTATTTT
TRBV7-3	TRBJ2-5	many	-	CASSLGGAHQETQYF	TGTGCCAGCAGCTTAGGAGGAGCCCACCAAGAGACCCAGTACTTC
TRBV25-1	TRBJ2-7	once	TRBD2	CASSPQSPSSGRGEQYF	TGTGCCAGCAGTCCCCAATCCCCGTCTAGCGGGAGGGGCGAGCAGTACTTC
TRBV15	TRBJ2-3	-	TRBD2	CATSRALGTSGRFTDTQYF	TGTGCCACCAGCAGAGCTCTTGGGACTAGCGGGAGATTCACAGATACGCAGTATTTT
TRBV6-2/TRBV6-3	TRBJ2-1	few	TRBD2	CASSYQYLRYGRLLRNEQFF	TGTGCCAGCAGTTACCAATACCTTAGGTACGGGAGGTTACTCCGCAATGAGCAGTTCTTC
TRBV7-3	TRBJ2-5	-	TRBD1	CASSLTGQGELQETQYF	TGTGCCAGCAGCTTAACGGGACAGGGGGAGCTCCAAGAGACCCAGTACTTC
TRBV29-1	TRBJ1-2	-	-	CSVGQENGYTF	TGCAGCGTTGGGCAAGAGAATGGCTACACCTTC
TRBV24-1	TRBJ2-5	-	TRBD2	CATSGLGLAGIQTQYF	TGTGCCACCAGTGGTTTAGGGCTAGCGGGGATACAGACCCAGTACTTC
TRBV20-1	TRBJ1-4	-	-	CSARPTEKMFF	TGCAGTGCTAGGCCGACAGAAAAAATGTTTTTT
TRBV29-1	TRBJ1-2	medium-sized	-	CSVETGGYTF	TGCAGCGTTGAAACGGGGGGCTACACCTTC
TRBV9	TRBJ1-4	-	TRBD1	CASSPHRGSREKLFF	TGTGCCAGCAGCCCGCACAGGGGGAGCAGGGAAAAACTGTTTTTT
TRBV25-1	TRBJ2-1	-	TRBD2	CASSPQSPASGSSYNEQFF	TGTGCCAGCAGTCCCCAATCCCCGGCTAGCGGGAGCTCCTACAATGAGCAGTTCTTC
TRBV7-9	TRBJ2-7	-	-	CASSLGKGNEQYF	TGTGCCAGCAGCTTAGGGAAAGGAAACGAGCAGTACTTC
TRBV5-1	TRBJ2-5	many	-	CASSLNLGLQETQYF	TGCGCCAGCAGCTTGAACCTAGGGCTCCAAGAGACCCAGTACTTC
TRBV19	TRBJ1-1	many	TRBD1	CASRDRPGGGNTEAFF	TGTGCCAGTCGAGACCGACCAGGGGGGGGTAACACTGAAGCTTTCTTT
TRBV6-2/TRBV6-3	TRBJ1-5	many	-	CASSMVMGQPQHF	TGTGCCAGCAGTATGGTGATGGGGCAGCCCCAGCATTTT
TRBV6-6	TRBJ1-1	many	-	CASTKRSDTEAFF	TGTGCCAGCACCAAACGGAGCGACACTGAAGCTTTCTTT
TRBV2	TRBJ2-3	-	-	CASRGEDTAGDEQYF	TGTGCCAGCAGGGGGGAGGACACGGCCGGAGATGAGCAGTATTTT
TRBV14	TRBJ1-1	-	-	CASSPETVITEAFF	TGTGCCAGCAGCCCTGAGACGGTGATCACTGAAGCTTTCTTT
TRBV15	TRBJ2-1	-	TRBD2	CATSRDDSGSGEAYNEQFF	TGTGCCACCAGCAGAGATGATAGCGGGAGCGGAGAGGCCTACAATGAGCAGTTCTTC
TRBV5-6	TRBJ1-2	many	TRBD1	CASRTRDREGYTF	TGTGCCAGCAGGACCCGGGACAGGGAGGGCTACACCTTC
TRBV20-1	TRBJ2-5	-	-	CSARLHQETQYF	TGCAGTGCTAGACTACACCAAGAGACCCAGTACTTC
TRBV7-2	TRBJ2-5	-	-	CASTLGPGAGQETQYF	TGTGCCAGCACCTTAGGTCCTGGGGCGGGACAAGAGACCCAGTACTTC
TRBV15	TRBJ1-2	-	TRBD1	CATSRKTGVYYGYTF	TGTGCCACCAGCAGAAAAACAGGGGTCTACTATGGCTACACCTTC
TRBV7-3	TRBJ2-3	-	TRBD2	CASSPLAGVYNEQYF	TGTGCCAGCAGCCCGCTAGCGGGGGTCTACAATGAGCAGTATTTT
TRBV7-2	TRBJ2-7	-	TRBD1	CASSQQGGSSRTYEQYF	TGTGCCAGCAGCCAACAGGGGGGAAGTAGCAGGACCTACGAGCAGTACTTC
TRBV7-6	TRBJ2-2	many	-	CASSSWPRGFSNTGELFF	TGTGCCAGCAGCTCCTGGCCCCGGGGGTTTTCGAACACCGGGGAGCTGTTTTTT
TRBV6-6	TRBJ2-7	-	TRBD1	CASSLGQGVYEQYF	TGTGCCAGCAGCCTGGGACAGGGGGTCTACGAGCAGTACTTC
TRBV19	TRBJ1-6	-	-	CASKWGANSPLHF	TGTGCCAGTAAATGGGGGGCCAATTCACCCCTCCACTTT
TRBV20-1	TRBJ2-5	many	TRBD2	CSARREGRETQYF	TGCAGTGCTCGGCGGGAGGGACGGGAGACCCAGTACTTC
TRBV15	TRBJ2-6	few	TRBD1	CATSAGDSSSGANVLTF	TGTGCCACCAGCGCTGGGGACAGTAGCTCTGGGGCCAACGTCCTGACTTTC
TRBV3-1	TRBJ1-2	-	TRBD1	CASRGTGYGYTF	TGTGCCAGCAGGGGGACAGGCTATGGCTACACCTTC
TRBV7-8	TRBJ1-4	many	TRBD1	CASSLRQGDEKLFF	TGTGCCAGCAGCTTACGACAGGGAGATGAAAAACTGTTTTTT
TRBV30	TRBJ1-5	few	-	CAWSVSTPRSTQPQHF	TGTGCCTGGAGTGTTTCGACACCCAGGTCGACTCAGCCCCAGCATTTT
TRBV19	TRBJ1-1	many	-	CASSKAVVNTEAFF	TGTGCCAGTAGTAAGGCGGTCGTGAACACTGAAGCTTTCTTT
TRBV5-4	TRBJ2-6	-	-	CASSFGANVLTF	TGTGCCAGCAGCTTTGGGGCCAACGTCCTGACTTTC
TRBV19	TRBJ1-1	-	-	CASINTAGANVLTPRQAEAFF	TGTGCCAGTATAAACACAGCTGGGGCCAACGTCCTGACTCCTAGACAGGCAGAAGCTTTCTTT
TRBV28	TRBJ2-3	many	-	CASSLSDTQYF	TGTGCCAGCAGTTTATCGGATACGCAGTATTTT
TRBV12-5	TRBJ2-5	many	TRBD1	CASGLAKGQSQETQYF	TGTGCTAGTGGTTTGGCGAAGGGACAGAGCCAAGAGACCCAGTACTTC
TRBV15	TRBJ2-7	many	-	CATSRGGQWETEQYF	TGTGCCACCAGCAGAGGGGGGCAGTGGGAGACCGAGCAGTACTTC
TRBV6-4	TRBJ2-3	few	TRBD2	CASSHGGLARASSTDTQYF	TGTGCCAGCAGCCACGGGGGACTAGCGAGAGCATCTAGCACAGATACGCAGTATTTT
TRBV30	TRBJ2-2	once	-	CAWSWVGREAGELFF	TGTGCCTGGAGTTGGGTAGGTCGCGAGGCCGGGGAGCTGTTTTTT
TRBV28	TRBJ2-5	many	-	CASSGQPTQETQYF	TGTGCCAGCAGTGGTCAACCCACCCAAGAGACCCAGTACTTC
TRBV6-5	TRBJ1-5	-	TRBD1	CASSSTWTGGEETQHF	TGTGCCAGCAGTTCAACTTGGACAGGGGGGGAGGAGACCCAGCATTTT
TRBV10-3	TRBJ2-5	-	TRBD1	CARAPLSGQGAETQYF	TGTGCTAGAGCACCCCTCTCGGGACAGGGGGCAGAGACCCAGTACTTC